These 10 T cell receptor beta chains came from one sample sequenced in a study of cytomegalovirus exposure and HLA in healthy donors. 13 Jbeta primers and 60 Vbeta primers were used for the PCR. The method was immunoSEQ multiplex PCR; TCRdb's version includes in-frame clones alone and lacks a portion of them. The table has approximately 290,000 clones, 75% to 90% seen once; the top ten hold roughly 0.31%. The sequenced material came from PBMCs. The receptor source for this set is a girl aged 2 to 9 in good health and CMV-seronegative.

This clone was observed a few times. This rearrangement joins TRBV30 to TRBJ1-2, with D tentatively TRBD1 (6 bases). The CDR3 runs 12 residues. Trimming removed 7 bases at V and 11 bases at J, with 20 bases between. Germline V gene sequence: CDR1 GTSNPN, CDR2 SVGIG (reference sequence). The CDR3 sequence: CASSGDAGRYTF. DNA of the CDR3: TGTGCCTCCTCAGGGGACGCGGGCCGGTACACCTTC.

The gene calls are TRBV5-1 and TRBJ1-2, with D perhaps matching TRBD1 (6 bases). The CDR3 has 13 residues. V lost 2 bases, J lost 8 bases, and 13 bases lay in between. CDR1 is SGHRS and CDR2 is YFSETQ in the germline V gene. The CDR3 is CASSLPGTNGYTF. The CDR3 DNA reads TGCGCCAGCAGCTTACCTGGGACAAACGGCTACACCTTC. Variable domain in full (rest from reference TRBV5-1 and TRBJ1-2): KAGVTQTPRYLIKTRGQQVTLSCSPISGHRSVSWYQQTPGQGLQFLFEYFSETQRNKGNFPGRFSGRQFSNSRSEMNVSTLELGDSALYLCASSLPGTNGYTFGSGTRLTVV.

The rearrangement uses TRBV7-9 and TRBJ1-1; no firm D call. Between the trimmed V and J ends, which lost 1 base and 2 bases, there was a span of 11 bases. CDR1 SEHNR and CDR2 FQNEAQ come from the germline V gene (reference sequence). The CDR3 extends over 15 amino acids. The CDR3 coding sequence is TGTGCCAGCAGCTTAGAGCTCGCACCAAACACTGAAGCTTTCTTT. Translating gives CASSLELAPNTEAFF.

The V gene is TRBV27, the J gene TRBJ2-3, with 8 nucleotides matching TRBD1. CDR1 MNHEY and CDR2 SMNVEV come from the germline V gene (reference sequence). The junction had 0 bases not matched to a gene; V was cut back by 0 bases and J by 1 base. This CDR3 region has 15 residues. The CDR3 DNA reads TGTGCCAGCAGTTTATCGACAGGGGGCACAGATACGCAGTATTTT. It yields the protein CASSLSTGGTDTQYF.

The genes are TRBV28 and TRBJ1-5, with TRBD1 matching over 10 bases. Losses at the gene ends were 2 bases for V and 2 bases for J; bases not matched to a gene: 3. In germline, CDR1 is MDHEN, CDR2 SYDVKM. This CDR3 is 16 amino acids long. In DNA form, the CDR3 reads TGTGCCAGCAGTTTACTGGGACAGGGGCGCAATCAGCCCCAGCATTTT. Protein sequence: CASSLLGQGRNQPQHF.

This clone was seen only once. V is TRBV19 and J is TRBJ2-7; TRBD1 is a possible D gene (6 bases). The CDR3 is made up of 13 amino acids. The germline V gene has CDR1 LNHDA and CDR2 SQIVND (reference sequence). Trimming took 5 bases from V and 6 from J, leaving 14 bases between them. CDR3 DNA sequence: TGTGCCAGTAGTCCTAACGGCAGGGGCGAGCAGTACTTC. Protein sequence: CASSPNGRGEQYF.

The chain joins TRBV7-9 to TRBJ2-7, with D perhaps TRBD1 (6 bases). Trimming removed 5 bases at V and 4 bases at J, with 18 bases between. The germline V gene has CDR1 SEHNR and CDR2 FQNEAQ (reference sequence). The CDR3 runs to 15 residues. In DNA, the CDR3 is TGTGCCAGCAGCCAGCCACAGGGCCTCTCGTACGAGCAGTACTTC. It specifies CASSQPQGLSYEQYF. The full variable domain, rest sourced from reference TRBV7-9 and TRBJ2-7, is DTGVSQNPRHKITKRGQNVTFRCDPISEHNRLYWYRQTLGQGPEFLTYFQNEAQLEKSRLLSDRFSAERPKGSFSTLEIQRTEQGDSAMYLCASSQPQGLSYEQYFGPGTRLTVT.

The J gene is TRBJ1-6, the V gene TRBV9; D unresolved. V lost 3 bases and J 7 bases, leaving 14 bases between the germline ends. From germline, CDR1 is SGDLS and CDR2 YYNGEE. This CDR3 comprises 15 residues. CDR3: CASSARSDRNSPLHF. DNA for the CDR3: TGTGCCAGCAGCGCCCGTAGCGATAGGAATTCACCCCTCCACTTT. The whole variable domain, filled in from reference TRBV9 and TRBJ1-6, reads DSGVTQTPKHLITATGQRVTLRCSPRSGDLSVYWYQQSLDQGLQFLIQYYNGEERAKGNILERFSAQQFPDLHSELNLSSLELGDSALYFCASSARSDRNSPLHFGNGTRLTVT.

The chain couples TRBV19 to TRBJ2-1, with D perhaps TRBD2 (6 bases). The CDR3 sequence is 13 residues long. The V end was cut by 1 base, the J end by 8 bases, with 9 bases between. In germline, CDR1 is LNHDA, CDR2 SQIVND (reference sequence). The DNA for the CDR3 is TGTGCCAGTAGTATAGGGCAGCGGGATGAGCAGTTCTTC. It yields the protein CASSIGQRDEQFF.

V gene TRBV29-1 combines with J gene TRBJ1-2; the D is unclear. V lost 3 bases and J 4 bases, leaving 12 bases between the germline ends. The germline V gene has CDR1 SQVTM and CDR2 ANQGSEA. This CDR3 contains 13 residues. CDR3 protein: CSVDAGILYGYTF. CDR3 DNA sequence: TGCAGCGTTGACGCGGGGATCCTCTATGGCTACACCTTC.